The present entry profiles one T cell receptor (beta chain) with its context. No antigen is known for it. The data derive from a study of T cells after yellow fever vaccination. Findings and limits, study-wide: High-abundance clonotypes from the bulk population could contaminate FACS-sorted repertoires.

TCRdb called the 5' RACE reads again in MiXCR, with one record for every CDR3 protein. The sample lists 500,000 to 650,000 distinct CDR3 sequences; roughly 14% were seen once. The CDR3 totals 13 residues. Germline V lookup: CDR1 GTSNPN, CDR2 SVGIG (reference sequence). The V and J ends lost 4 bases and 8 bases, in that order; junction bases with no gene match: 7. The V call is TRBV30, the J call TRBJ1-4; 7 positions match TRBD1. The sequences come from PBMCs, collected on the day of the yellow fever booster vaccination. The sequence was collected from a man under 40 who received the YFV17D yellow fever vaccine. The CDR3 spells CAWNMGTEEKLFF. DNA of the CDR3: TGTGCCTGGAATATGGGGACAGAAGAAAAACTGTTTTTT.